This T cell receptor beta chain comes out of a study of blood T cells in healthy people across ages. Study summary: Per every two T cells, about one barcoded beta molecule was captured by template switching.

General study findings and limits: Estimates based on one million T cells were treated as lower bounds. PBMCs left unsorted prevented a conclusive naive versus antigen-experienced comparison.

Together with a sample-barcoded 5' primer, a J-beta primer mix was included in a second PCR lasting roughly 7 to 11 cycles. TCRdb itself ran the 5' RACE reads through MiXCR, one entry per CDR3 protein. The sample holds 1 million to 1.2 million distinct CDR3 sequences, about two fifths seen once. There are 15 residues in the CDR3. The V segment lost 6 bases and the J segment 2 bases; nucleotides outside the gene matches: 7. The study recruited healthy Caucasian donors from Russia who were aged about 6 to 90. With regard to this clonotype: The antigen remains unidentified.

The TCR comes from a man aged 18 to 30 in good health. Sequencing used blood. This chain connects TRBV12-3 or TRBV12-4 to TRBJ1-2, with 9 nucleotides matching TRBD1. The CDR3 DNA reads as TGTGCCAGCAGACCCGGGACAGGGATAAACTATGGCTACACCTTC. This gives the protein CASRPGTGINYGYTF.